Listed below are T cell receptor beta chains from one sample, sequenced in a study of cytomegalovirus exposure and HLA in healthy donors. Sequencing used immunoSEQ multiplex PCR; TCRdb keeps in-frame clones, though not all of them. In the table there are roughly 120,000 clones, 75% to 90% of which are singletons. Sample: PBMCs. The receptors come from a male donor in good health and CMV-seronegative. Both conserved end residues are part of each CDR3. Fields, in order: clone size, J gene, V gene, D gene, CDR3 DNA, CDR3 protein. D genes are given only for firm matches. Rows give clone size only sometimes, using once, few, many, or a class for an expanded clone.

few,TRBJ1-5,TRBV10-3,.,TGTGCCATCAGTGAGGGGCGAAATCAGCCCCAGCATTTT,CAISEGRNQPQHF
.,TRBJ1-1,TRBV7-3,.,TGTGCCAGCAGCTCTCGACCGGGTGAAGCTTTCTTT,CASSSRPGEAFF
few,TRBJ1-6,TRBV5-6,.,TGTGCCAGCAGCTCGTACAGCAATTCACCCCTCCACTTT,CASSSYSNSPLHF
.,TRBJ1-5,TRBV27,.,TGTGCCAGCAGTTTATTCGAAGCGAATCAGCCCCAGCATTTT,CASSLFEANQPQHF
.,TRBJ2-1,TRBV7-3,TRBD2,TGTGCCAGCAGCTTTGGGGGGGAACAGTTCTTC,CASSFGGEQFF
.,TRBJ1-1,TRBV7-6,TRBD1,TGTGCCAGCAGCACCACAGGGGGATTGAACACTGAAGCTTTCTTT,CASSTTGGLNTEAFF
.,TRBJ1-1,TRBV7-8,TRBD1,TGTGCCAGCAGCGCCCGGGACAGGGGGAGCGGTTTCTTT,CASSARDRGSGFF
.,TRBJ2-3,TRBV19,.,TGTGCCAGTAGTATCCATCTCGGGTTGACAGATACGCAGTATTTT,CASSIHLGLTDTQYF
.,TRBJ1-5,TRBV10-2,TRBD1,TGCGCCAGCAGTGTGGACAGGAACCCCCTGAGGGTCCAGCATTTT,CASSVDRNPLRVQHF
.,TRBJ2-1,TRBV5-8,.,TGTGCCAGCAGCGAGGACAGCTACAATGAGCAGTTCTTC,CASSEDSYNEQFF
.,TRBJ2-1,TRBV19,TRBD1,TGTGCCAGTAGTCCCCCCGGACAGGGGAACTACAATGAGCAGTTCTTC,CASSPPGQGNYNEQFF
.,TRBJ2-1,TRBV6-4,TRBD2,TGTGCCAGCAGCCAGACTAGCGTCAATGAGCAGTTCTTC,CASSQTSVNEQFF
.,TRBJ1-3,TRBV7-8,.,TGTGCCAGCAGCTCCTCGACAGCCACTGCAGGAAACACCATATATTTT,CASSSSTATAGNTIYF
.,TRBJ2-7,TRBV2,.,TGTGCCAGCCAGGGCCACGAGCAGTACTTC,CASQGHEQYF
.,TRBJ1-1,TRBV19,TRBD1,TGTGCCAGTAGTTTGGGACAGGGGGTATCCTCCTGGGGCACTGAAGCTTTCTTT,CASSLGQGVSSWGTEAFF
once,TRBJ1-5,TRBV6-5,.,TGTGCCAGCAGTTACAGCACACAGGGACAGCCCCAGCATTTT,CASSYSTQGQPQHF
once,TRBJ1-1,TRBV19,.,TGTGCCAGTTCAGGGAACACTGAAGCTTTCTTT,CASSGNTEAFF
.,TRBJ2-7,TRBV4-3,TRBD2,TGCGCCAGCAGCCAACACGGACTAGCGGGCGAGCAGTACTTC,CASSQHGLAGEQYF
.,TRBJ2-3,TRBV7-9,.,TGTTCCAGCAGCTTAACCTCCAGGGAAACAGATACGCAGTATTTT,CSSSLTSRETDTQYF
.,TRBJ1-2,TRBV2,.,TGTGCCAGCAACCCGGACTATGGCTACACCTTC,CASNPDYGYTF
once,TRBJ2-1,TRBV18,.,TGTGCCAGCTCACAGGCTAATGAGGATGAGCAGTTCTTC,CASSQANEDEQFF
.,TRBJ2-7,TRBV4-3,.,TGCGCCAGCAGCCAAGAGAGACAGGTTATCTACGAGCAGTACTTC,CASSQERQVIYEQYF
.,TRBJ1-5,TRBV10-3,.,TGTGCCATCAGTGCGGGTAGCCCGTATAGCAATCAGCCCCAGCATTTT,CAISAGSPYSNQPQHF
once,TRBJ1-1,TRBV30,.,TGTGCCTGGAGTATTCCAACAGCTAACACTGAAGCTTTCTTT,CAWSIPTANTEAFF
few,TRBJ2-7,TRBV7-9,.,TGTGCCAGCAGCTTTTCTCCCTACGAGCAGTACTTC,CASSFSPYEQYF